A selection of T cell receptor beta chains follows, all from one sample in a study of blood T cell repertoires in COVID-19. TCRdb's table, derived via immunoSEQ multiplex PCR, lists solely in-frame clones and lacks some. The sample has 200,000 to 300,000 clones, roughly 90% seen once. What was sequenced was peripheral blood. These receptors all stem from a man in his sixties with acute or convalescent COVID-19. CDR3s include the opening cysteine and the closing phenylalanine or tryptophan. Each record gives: V gene, J gene, clone size, D gene, CDR3 protein, CDR3 DNA. A D gene is named only where the DNA matches it firmly. Clone sizes are given selectively: once, few, many, or a class where the clone is expanded.

TRBV6-1	TRBJ2-2	NA	TRBD1	CASSEVGTGNTGELFF	TGTGCCAGCAGTGAAGTGGGGACAGGGAACACCGGGGAGCTGTTTTTT
TRBV28	TRBJ1-2	NA	NA	CASSPGGVGYGYTF	TGTGCCAGCAGTCCTGGGGGGGTTGGCTATGGCTACACCTTC
TRBV28	TRBJ1-1	once	NA	CASRPTPQVSEAFF	TGTGCCAGCAGACCGACCCCACAGGTTTCTGAAGCTTTCTTT
TRBV5-1	TRBJ1-6	NA	TRBD1	CASSLARGTGDSPLHF	TGCGCCAGCAGCTTGGCCAGGGGGACAGGGGATTCACCCCTCCACTTT
TRBV6-6	TRBJ1-4	NA	TRBD1	CASKSPGQSNEKLFF	TGTGCCAGCAAATCTCCGGGACAGTCTAATGAAAAACTGTTTTTT
TRBV27	TRBJ1-1	NA	NA	CASSLRARGSTEAFF	TGTGCCAGCAGTTTACGGGCGCGGGGGAGCACTGAAGCTTTCTTT
TRBV29-1	TRBJ2-7	NA	NA	CSVEYGAPDYEQYF	TGCAGCGTTGAATATGGGGCCCCAGACTACGAGCAGTACTTC
TRBV28	TRBJ2-7	NA	NA	CASNIGRDFSYEQYF	TGTGCCAGCAATATCGGCCGGGACTTCTCCTACGAGCAGTACTTC
TRBV11-3	TRBJ1-4	NA	TRBD1	CASSSRQGGTEKLFF	TGTGCCAGCAGCTCCCGACAGGGTGGTACTGAAAAACTGTTTTTT
TRBV3-1/TRBV3-2	TRBJ2-7	NA	NA	CASSRDLLVASYEQYF	TGTGCCAGCAGCCGAGATCTACTAGTGGCCTCCTACGAGCAGTACTTC
TRBV5-1	TRBJ2-7	NA	TRBD1	CASSWGSGGFNEQYF	TGCGCCAGCAGCTGGGGGTCAGGGGGCTTCAACGAGCAGTACTTC
TRBV13	TRBJ2-5	NA	TRBD2	CASSDRTGLAGAQETQYF	TGTGCCAGCAGCGACAGGACGGGACTAGCGGGGGCCCAAGAGACCCAGTACTTC
TRBV2	TRBJ2-3	NA	TRBD2	CASRASGASTDTQYF	TGTGCCAGCAGGGCTAGCGGGGCTAGCACAGATACGCAGTATTTT
TRBV11-2	TRBJ1-1	NA	NA	CASSLASPGTEAFF	TGTGCCAGCAGCTTGGCGTCACCGGGGACTGAAGCTTTCTTT
TRBV25-1	TRBJ1-5	once	NA	CASSSHEAQPQHF	TGTGCCAGCAGTTCCCATGAGGCTCAGCCCCAGCATTTT
TRBV20-1	TRBJ2-1	NA	NA	CSAPGVEEQFF	TGCAGTGCCCCGGGGGTTGAGGAGCAGTTCTTC
TRBV5-1	TRBJ1-2	NA	NA	CASSLNQSSGGLPRDGYTF	TGCGCCAGCAGCTTGAACCAATCTTCCGGGGGGCTCCCCCGCGATGGCTACACCTTC
TRBV3-1/TRBV3-2	TRBJ2-7	NA	NA	CASSQGASEVYEQYF	TGTGCCAGCAGCCAAGGCGCTTCGGAGGTCTACGAGCAGTACTTC
TRBV18	TRBJ2-7	NA	NA	CASSPIAVPYEQYF	TGTGCCAGCTCACCAATTGCAGTACCCTACGAGCAGTACTTC
TRBV28	TRBJ1-5	NA	NA	CASRRVPYRGQPQHF	TGTGCCAGCAGAAGGGTTCCGTATAGAGGGCAGCCCCAGCATTTT
TRBV24-1	TRBJ1-2	once	TRBD1	CATSATGAVNGYTF	TGTGCCACCAGTGCAACAGGGGCGGTAAACGGCTACACCTTC
TRBV5-6	TRBJ1-6	once	TRBD1	CASSLDRGPNSPLHF	TGTGCCAGCAGCTTGGACAGGGGGCCTAATTCACCCCTCCACTTT
TRBV5-1	TRBJ2-3	NA	NA	CASSLAGGGGTDTQYF	TGCGCCAGCAGCTTGGCTGGGGGGGGCGGAACAGATACGCAGTATTTT
TRBV11-2	TRBJ2-2	NA	NA	CASSLGTNTGELFF	TGTGCCAGCAGCTTAGGGACTAACACCGGGGAGCTGTTTTTT
TRBV18	TRBJ2-7	NA	TRBD2	CASSLGLAGYEQYF	TGTGCCAGCTCACTAGGACTAGCGGGCTACGAGCAGTACTTC
TRBV6-5	TRBJ1-1	NA	NA	CASRRTDMNTEAFF	TGTGCCAGCAGACGGACAGATATGAACACTGAAGCTTTCTTT
TRBV11-2	TRBJ2-7	NA	NA	CASSLDRDTEQYF	TGTGCCAGCAGCTTAGATCGGGACACCGAGCAGTACTTC
TRBV6-4	TRBJ2-1	NA	TRBD2	CASTETSGIGSYNEQFF	TGTGCCAGCACCGAGACTAGCGGGATCGGCTCCTACAATGAGCAGTTCTTC
TRBV27	TRBJ2-5	NA	NA	CASSLWVGERQETQYF	TGTGCCAGCAGTTTATGGGTTGGGGAGAGGCAAGAGACCCAGTACTTC
TRBV19	TRBJ1-5	NA	NA	CASSINSYQPQHF	TGTGCCAGTAGTATTAACAGCTATCAGCCCCAGCATTTT
TRBV7-3	TRBJ2-5	NA	NA	CASSLSPVQTQYF	TGTGCCAGCAGCTTAAGCCCGGTTCAGACCCAGTACTTC
TRBV28	TRBJ1-6	NA	TRBD1	CASRRGRWDNSPLHF	TGTGCCAGCAGGAGGGGGCGATGGGATAATTCACCCCTCCACTTT
TRBV7-2	TRBJ2-5	NA	TRBD1	CASSLRQGQQTQYF	TGTGCCAGCAGCCTGAGACAGGGGCAGCAGACCCAGTACTTC
TRBV19	TRBJ2-1	NA	NA	CASSNDREAYNEQFF	TGTGCCAGTAGTAACGACAGGGAGGCCTACAATGAGCAGTTCTTC
TRBV9	TRBJ1-2	NA	TRBD1	CASSSRQGGVEDYGYTF	TGTGCCAGCAGCTCAAGACAGGGAGGCGTCGAAGACTATGGCTACACCTTC
TRBV28	TRBJ2-7	NA	TRBD1	CASSNLRDRGNEQYF	TGTGCCAGCAGTAACCTCCGGGACAGGGGCAACGAGCAGTACTTC
TRBV28	TRBJ1-2	few	TRBD1	CASSPRLWDSRDGYTF	TGTGCCAGCAGTCCAAGGCTGTGGGACAGTCGGGATGGCTACACCTTC
TRBV19	TRBJ2-1	NA	NA	CASSIGLADSSYNEQFF	TGTGCCAGTAGTATAGGCCTAGCGGACAGCTCCTACAATGAGCAGTTCTTC
TRBV28	TRBJ2-7	NA	NA	CASSTHRDNSYEQYF	TGTGCCAGCAGCACGCACCGGGACAACTCCTACGAGCAGTACTTC
TRBV5-1	TRBJ2-5	once	NA	CASSHHRQASMETQYF	TGCGCCAGCAGCCATCACAGACAGGCCTCCATGGAGACCCAGTACTTC
TRBV27	TRBJ2-3	NA	NA	CASSFNFGASTDTQYF	TGTGCCAGCAGTTTTAATTTTGGAGCTAGCACAGATACGCAGTATTTT
TRBV6-6	TRBJ1-1	few	NA	CASTRDSNTEAFF	TGTGCCAGCACTAGGGACTCCAACACTGAAGCTTTCTTT
TRBV11-2	TRBJ2-7	once	TRBD2	CASSPTTSATLYEQYF	TGTGCCAGCAGCCCTACTACTAGCGCAACCTTGTACGAGCAGTACTTC
TRBV6-6	TRBJ2-4	NA	TRBD2	CASSRMTSGRMHIQYF	TGTGCCAGCAGCCGAATGACTAGCGGGAGAATGCACATTCAGTACTTC
TRBV29-1	TRBJ2-2	NA	TRBD2	CSVAGARNTGELFF	TGCAGCGTAGCGGGGGCGCGGAACACCGGGGAGCTGTTTTTT
TRBV21-1	TRBJ2-7	NA	NA	CASSSKAGALSYEQYF	TGTGCCAGCAGCAGTAAAGCAGGGGCCCTCTCCTACGAGCAGTACTTC
TRBV5-6	TRBJ2-7	NA	NA	CASSFLGLKGGEQYF	TGTGCCAGCAGCTTCCTGGGCCTTAAAGGGGGCGAGCAGTACTTC
TRBV5-4	TRBJ2-2	few	TRBD1	CASSLGGQGVAGELFF	TGTGCCAGCAGCCTTGGGGGACAGGGGGTTGCCGGGGAGCTGTTTTTT
TRBV6-5	TRBJ1-2	NA	NA	CASSLRGYGYTF	TGTGCCAGCAGTTTAAGGGGGTATGGCTACACCTTC
TRBV5-1	TRBJ2-3	NA	NA	CASSLSPATGTDTQYF	TGCGCCAGCAGCTTGTCTCCTGCGACTGGCACAGATACGCAGTATTTT
TRBV29-1	TRBJ2-5	NA	NA	CSVGEQETQYF	TGCAGCGTTGGCGAACAAGAGACCCAGTACTTC
TRBV12-5	TRBJ2-1	many	NA	CAKWMGGCYNEQFF	TGTGCTAAGTGGATGGGCGGGTGCTACAATGAGCAGTTCTTC
TRBV7-3	TRBJ2-2	NA	TRBD2	CASSLTGTSVYGELFF	TGTGCCAGCAGCTTAACGGGCACTAGCGTTTACGGGGAGCTGTTTTTT
TRBV28	TRBJ2-4	few	NA	CASSARVGQYF	TGTGCCAGCAGTGCTCGGGTGGGTCAGTACTTC
TRBV28	TRBJ2-7	NA	TRBD1	CASSRQGSLYEQYF	TGTGCCAGCAGCAGACAGGGGTCACTATACGAGCAGTACTTC
TRBV28	TRBJ2-7	NA	NA	CASRVESSYEQYF	TGTGCCAGCAGGGTAGAGAGCTCCTACGAGCAGTACTTC
TRBV3-1/TRBV3-2	TRBJ1-3	few	NA	CASSKIRGSGNTIYF	TGTGCCAGCAGCAAGATTCGGGGATCAGGAAACACCATATATTTT
TRBV20-1	TRBJ2-7	NA	TRBD2	CSARAGGEQYF	TGCAGTGCTAGGGCGGGAGGTGAGCAGTACTTC